This T cell receptor (beta chain) stems from a study of blood T cell repertoires in COVID-19. Trimming removed 2 bases from V and 7 bases from J, with 13 bases in between. The germline gives CDR1 SGHRS, CDR2 YFSETQ. The CDR3 length is 14 residues. Measured with immunoSEQ multiplex PCR; TCRdb has only the in-frame clones, and not every one. The data hold 150,000 to 180,000 clones, with about three quarters observed a single time. The sample taken for sequencing was peripheral blood. The clonotype was recovered from an elderly man with acute or convalescent COVID-19. The V gene is TRBV5-1, the J gene TRBJ2-1, with unresolved D. The CDR3 DNA is TGCGCCAGCAGCTTCGGTACCCAAACGAATGAGCAGTTCTTC. Protein: CASSFGTQTNEQFF.